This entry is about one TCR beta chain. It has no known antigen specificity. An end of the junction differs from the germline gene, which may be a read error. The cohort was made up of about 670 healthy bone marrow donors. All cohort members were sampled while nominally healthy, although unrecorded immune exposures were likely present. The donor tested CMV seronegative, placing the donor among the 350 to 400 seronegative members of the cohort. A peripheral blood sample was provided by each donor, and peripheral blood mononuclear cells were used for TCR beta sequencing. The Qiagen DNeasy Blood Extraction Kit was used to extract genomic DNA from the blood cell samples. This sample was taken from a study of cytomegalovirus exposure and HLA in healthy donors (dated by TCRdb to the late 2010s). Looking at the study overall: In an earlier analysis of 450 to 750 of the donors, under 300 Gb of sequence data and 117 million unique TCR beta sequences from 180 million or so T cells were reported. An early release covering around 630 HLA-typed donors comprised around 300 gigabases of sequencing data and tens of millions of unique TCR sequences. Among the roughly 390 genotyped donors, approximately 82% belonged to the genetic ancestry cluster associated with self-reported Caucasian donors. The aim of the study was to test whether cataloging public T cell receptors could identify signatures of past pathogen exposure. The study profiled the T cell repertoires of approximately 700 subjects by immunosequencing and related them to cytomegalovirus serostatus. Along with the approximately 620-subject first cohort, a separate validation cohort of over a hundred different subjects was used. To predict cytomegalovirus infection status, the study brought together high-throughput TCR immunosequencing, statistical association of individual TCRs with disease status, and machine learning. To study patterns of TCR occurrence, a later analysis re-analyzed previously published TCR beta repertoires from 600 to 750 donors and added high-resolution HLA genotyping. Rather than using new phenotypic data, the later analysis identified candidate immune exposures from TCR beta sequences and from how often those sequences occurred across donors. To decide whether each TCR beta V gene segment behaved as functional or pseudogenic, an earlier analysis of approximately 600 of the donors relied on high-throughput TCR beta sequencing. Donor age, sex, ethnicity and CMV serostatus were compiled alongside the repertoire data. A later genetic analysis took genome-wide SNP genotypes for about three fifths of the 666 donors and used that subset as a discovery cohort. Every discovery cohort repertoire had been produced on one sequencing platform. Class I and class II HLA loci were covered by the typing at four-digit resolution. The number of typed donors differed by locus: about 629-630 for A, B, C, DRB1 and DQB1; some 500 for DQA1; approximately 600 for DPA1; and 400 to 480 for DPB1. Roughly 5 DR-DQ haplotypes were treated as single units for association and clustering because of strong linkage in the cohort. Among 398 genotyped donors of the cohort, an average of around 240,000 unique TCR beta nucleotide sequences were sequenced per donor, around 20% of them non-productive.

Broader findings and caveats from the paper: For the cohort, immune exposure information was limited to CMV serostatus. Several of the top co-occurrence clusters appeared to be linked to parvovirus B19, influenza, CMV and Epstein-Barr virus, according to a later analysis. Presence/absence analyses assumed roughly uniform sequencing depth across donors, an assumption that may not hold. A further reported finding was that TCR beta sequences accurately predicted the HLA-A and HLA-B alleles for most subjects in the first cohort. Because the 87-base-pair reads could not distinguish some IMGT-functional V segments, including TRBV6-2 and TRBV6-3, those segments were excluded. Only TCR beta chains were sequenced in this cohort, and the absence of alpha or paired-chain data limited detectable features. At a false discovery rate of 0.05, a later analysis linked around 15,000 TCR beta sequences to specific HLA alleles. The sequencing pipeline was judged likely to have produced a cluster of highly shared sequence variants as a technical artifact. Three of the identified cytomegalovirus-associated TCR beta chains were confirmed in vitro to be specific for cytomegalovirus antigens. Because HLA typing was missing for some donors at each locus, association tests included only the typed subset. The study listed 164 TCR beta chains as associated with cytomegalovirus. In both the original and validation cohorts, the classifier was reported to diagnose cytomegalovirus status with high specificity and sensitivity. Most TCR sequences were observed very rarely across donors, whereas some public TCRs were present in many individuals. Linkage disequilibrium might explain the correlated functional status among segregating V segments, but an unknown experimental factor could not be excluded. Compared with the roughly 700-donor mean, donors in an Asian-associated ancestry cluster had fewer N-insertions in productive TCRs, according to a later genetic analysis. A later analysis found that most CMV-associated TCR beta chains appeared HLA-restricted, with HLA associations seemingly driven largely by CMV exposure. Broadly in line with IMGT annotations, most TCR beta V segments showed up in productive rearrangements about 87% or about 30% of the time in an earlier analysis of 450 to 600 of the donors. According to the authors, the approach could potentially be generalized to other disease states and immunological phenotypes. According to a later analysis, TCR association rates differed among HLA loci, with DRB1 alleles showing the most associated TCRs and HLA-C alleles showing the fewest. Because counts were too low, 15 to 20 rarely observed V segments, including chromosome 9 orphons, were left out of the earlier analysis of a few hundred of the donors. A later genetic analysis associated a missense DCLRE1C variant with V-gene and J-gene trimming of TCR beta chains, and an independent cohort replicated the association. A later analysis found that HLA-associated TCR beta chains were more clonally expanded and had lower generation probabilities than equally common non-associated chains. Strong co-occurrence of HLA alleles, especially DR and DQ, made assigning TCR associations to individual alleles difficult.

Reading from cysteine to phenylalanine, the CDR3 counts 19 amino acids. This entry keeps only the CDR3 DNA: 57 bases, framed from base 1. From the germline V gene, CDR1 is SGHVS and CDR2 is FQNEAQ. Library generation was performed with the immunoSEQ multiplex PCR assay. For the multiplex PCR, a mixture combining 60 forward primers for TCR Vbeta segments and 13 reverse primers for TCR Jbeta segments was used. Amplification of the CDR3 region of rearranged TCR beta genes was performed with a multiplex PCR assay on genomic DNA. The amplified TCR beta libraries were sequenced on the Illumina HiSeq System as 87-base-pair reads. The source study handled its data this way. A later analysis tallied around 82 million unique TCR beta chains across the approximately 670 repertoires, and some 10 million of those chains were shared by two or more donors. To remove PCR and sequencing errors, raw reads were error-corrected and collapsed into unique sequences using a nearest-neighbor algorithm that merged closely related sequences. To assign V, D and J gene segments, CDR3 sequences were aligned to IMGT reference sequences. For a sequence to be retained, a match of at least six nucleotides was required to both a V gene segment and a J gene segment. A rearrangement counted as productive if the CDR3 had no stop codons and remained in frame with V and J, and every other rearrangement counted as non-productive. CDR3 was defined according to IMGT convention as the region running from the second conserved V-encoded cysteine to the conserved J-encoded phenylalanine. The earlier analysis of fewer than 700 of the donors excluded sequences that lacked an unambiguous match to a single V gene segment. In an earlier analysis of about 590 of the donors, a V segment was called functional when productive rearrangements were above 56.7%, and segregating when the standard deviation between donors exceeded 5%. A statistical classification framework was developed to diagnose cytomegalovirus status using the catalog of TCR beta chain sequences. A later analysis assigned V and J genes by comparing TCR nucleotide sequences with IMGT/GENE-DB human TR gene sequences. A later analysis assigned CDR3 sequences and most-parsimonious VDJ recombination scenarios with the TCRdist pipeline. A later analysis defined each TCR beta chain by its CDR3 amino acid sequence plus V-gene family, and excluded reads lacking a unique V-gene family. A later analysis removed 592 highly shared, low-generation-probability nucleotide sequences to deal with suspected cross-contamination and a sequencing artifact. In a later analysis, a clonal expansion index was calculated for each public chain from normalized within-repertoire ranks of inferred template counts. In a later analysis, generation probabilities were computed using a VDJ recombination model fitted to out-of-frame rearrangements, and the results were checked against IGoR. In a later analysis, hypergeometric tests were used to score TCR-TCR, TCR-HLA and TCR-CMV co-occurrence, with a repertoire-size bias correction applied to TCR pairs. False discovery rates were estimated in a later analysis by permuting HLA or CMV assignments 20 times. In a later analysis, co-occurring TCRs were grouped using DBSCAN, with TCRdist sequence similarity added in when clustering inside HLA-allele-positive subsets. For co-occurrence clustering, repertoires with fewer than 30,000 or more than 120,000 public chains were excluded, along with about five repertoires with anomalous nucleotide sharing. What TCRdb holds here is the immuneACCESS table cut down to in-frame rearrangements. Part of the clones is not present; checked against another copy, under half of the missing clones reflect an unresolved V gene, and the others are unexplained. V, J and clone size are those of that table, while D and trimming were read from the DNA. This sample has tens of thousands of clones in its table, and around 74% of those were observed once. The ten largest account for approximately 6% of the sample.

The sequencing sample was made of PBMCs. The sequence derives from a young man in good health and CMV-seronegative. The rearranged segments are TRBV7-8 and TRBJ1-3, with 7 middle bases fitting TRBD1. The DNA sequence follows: TGTGCCAGCGGCTTAGTGTCTGCGGGACAGCTTTTCTCTGGAAACACCATATATTTT. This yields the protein CASGLVSAGQLFSGNTIYF.